This T cell receptor beta chain was identified in a study of OX40 agonist ivuxolimab in advanced cancers. Study details: Subjects had a mean age of roughly 57 years, with a range of 23 to 79; just over 80% were male.

Here immunoSEQ multiplex PCR was the method, and the copy in TCRdb shows in-frame clones only, minus some. The sample records around 80,000 clones, around nine tenths being singletons. V lost 1 base and J lost 4; bases outside the gene matches: 6. The length of the CDR3 is 17 residues. CDR1 is KGHSH, CDR2 LQKENI, per germline. The receptor's source is an adult with an advanced solid tumor such as melanoma, head and neck, liver or kidney cancer. The specimen comprised CD4+ or CD8+ T cells sorted from blood, sampled in a trial of the OX40 agonist ivuxolimab. The chain couples TRBV18 to TRBJ2-1; 11 nucleotides match TRBD2. CDR3 amino acids: CASSPRDGLAGYNEQFF. The CDR3 nucleotides read TGTGCCAGCTCACCACGGGACGGACTAGCGGGTTACAATGAGCAGTTCTTC.